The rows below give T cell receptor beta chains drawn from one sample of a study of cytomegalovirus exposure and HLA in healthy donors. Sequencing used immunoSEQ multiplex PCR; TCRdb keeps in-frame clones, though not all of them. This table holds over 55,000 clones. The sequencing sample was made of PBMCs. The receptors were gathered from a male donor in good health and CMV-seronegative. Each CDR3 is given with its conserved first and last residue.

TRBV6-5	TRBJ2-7	CASSYSLAGPYEQYF
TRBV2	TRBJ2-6	CASSGDTFSGANVLTF
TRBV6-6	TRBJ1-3	CASSFGQGAGNTIYF
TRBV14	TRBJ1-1	CASSQRVNTEAFF
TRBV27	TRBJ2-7	CASSLYPSGAYEQYF
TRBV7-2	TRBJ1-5	CASSLYADQPQHF
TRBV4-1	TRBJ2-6	CASSQFAGQGASGANVLTF
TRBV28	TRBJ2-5	CASSSGGEETQYF
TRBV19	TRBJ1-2	CASSSYQGGRWGYTF
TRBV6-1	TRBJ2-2	CASRLGGAGELFF
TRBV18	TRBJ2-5	CASSPPRTRETQYF
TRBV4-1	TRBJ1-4	CASSQTPHGVTAEKLFF
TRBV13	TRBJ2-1	CASSLEWGPTDNEQFF
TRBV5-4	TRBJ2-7	CASSRQGAYEQYF
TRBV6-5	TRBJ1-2	CASTRTGTNYGYTF
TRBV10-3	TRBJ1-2	CAISPHTGGNGYTF
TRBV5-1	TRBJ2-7	CASRSWEGPYEQYF
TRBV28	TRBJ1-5	CASTTGLNQPQHF
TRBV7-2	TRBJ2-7	CASSLGASGLEQYF
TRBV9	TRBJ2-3	CASSVRGGAGDTQYF
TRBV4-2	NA	CASSQEASGRDYEQYF
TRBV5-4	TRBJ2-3	CASSLSGGTDTQYF
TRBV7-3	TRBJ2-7	CASSLTGGTSGRAYEQYF
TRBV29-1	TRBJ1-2	CSVEGRDREGGDGYTF
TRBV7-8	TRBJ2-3	CASSLLGAADTQYF
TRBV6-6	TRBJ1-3	CASRPRAGNTIYF
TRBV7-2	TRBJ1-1	CASSATVVNTEAFF
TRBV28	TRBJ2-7	CASSWTGNYEQYF
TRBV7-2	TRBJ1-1	CASRPTGQTEAFF
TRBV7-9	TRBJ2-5	CASSSWQEETQYF
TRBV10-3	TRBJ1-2	CAISELQENYGYTF
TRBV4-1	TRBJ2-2	CASSQNQRGPGELFF